A single sample is the source of the 8 T cell receptor beta chains below, sequenced in a study of radiation and T cells in renal cell carcinoma. Documented time point: baseline pretreatment blood. Specified treatment: 15 Gy SBRT to primary tumor, nephrectomy 4 weeks later. Measured with immunoSEQ multiplex PCR; TCRdb has only the in-frame clones, and not every one. The sample holds just over 95,000 clones, 86% seen once. The sample consisted of blood, taken from a patient whose treatment included radiotherapy and nephrectomy. Every receptor here comes from a man aged 50 or older with renal cell carcinoma.

CDR3 nucleotides: TGCGCCAGCAGCACTACCTGGCCTCAGGCGAACACTGAAGCTTTCTTT. Amino acids: CASSTTWPQANTEAFF. The chain links TRBV4-1 to TRBJ1-1; no clear D gene. The V gene lost 5 bases and the J gene lost 1 base, with 17 bases spanning the gap. This CDR3 region has 16 residues. Germline CDR1 is MGHRA and CDR2 is YSYEKL.

The rearrangement joins TRBV18 to TRBJ2-6; no definite D call. There are 18 residues in the CDR3. CDR1 is KGHSH and CDR2 is LQKENI in the germline V gene. V gave up 3 bases and J gave up 0 bases, with 15 bases separating them. The CDR3 bases are TGTGCCAGCTCACCCCGCGGCACAGACCCCTCTGGGGCCAACGTCCTGACTTTC. Amino acid sequence: CASSPRGTDPSGANVLTF.

V and J are TRBV11-2 and TRBJ2-5; D may correspond to TRBD1 or TRBD2 (5 bases each). The ends were cut back, 3 bases at V and 5 bases at J, with 10 bases in the middle. The CDR3 length is 13 residues. Germline CDR1 and CDR2: SGHAT and FQNNGV. CDR3 amino acids: CASSFRGVETQYF. Here the CDR3 DNA reads TGTGCCAGCAGCTTTAGAGGGGTGGAGACCCAGTACTTC.

The chain has TRBV7-9 and TRBJ1-5; 9 nucleotides agree with TRBD1. The CDR3 has 14 residues. The germline V gene has CDR1 SEHNR and CDR2 FQNEAQ (reference sequence). The trim removed 5 bases at V and 6 bases at J, leaving 5 bases unmatched. The CDR3 nucleotides are TGTGCCAGCAGCCCAAGACAGGGGGGTCAGCCCCAGCATTTT. It translates to CASSPRQGGQPQHF.

V usage is TRBV5-1 and J usage is TRBJ2-2; D may be TRBD1 (5 bases). Germline CDR1 reads SGHRS; CDR2 reads YFSETQ. This CDR3 is built from 14 residues. V lost 6 bases and J lost 4, with 13 bases in between. The CDR3 DNA reads as TGCGCCAGCATGCAGGGCGGATTCACCGGGGAGCTGTTTTTT. It translates to CASMQGGFTGELFF.

The CDR3 protein is CASRTTGTGNYGYTF. The CDR3 DNA is TGTGCCAGCAGGACGACCGGGACAGGGAACTATGGCTACACCTTC. The chain has TRBV7-2 and TRBJ1-2, with 9 bases aligning to TRBD1. Trimming removed 6 bases from V and 2 bases from J; junction bases left unmatched: 7. The CDR3 contains 15 residues. Germline V gene lookup returns CDR1 SGHTA and CDR2 FQGNSA.

J is TRBJ2-7 and V is TRBV5-1, with TRBD1 matching over 7 bases. The CDR3 is 15 residues long. Unmatched junction bases numbered 7, after V lost 0 bases and J lost 4 bases. Germline V CDR1 and CDR2: SGHRS, YFSETQ. The CDR3 spells CASSLEGTGEYEQYF. Here the CDR3 DNA reads TGCGCCAGCAGCTTGGAAGGCACAGGGGAATACGAGCAGTACTTC.

The chain recombines TRBV7-9 with TRBJ1-1, with D perhaps matching TRBD1 (5 bases). Between the trimmed V and J ends, which lost 5 bases and 0 bases, there was a span of 10 bases. The CDR3 is 14 amino acids. The V gene's germline CDR1 is SEHNR and CDR2 FQNEAQ (reference sequence). CDR3 in amino acids: CASSRGTLNTEAFF. The CDR3 bases are TGTGCCAGCAGCCGGGGGACGTTGAACACTGAAGCTTTCTTT.